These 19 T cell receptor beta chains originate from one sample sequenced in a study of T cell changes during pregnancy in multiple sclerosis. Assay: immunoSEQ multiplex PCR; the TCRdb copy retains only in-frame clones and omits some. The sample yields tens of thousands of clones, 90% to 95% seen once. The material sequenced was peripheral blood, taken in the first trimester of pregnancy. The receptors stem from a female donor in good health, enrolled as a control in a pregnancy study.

CDR3 sequence reads: CASSPQRGLAEQYF. The CDR3, as DNA: TGCGCCAGCAGCCCCCAGAGGGGGTTAGCGGAGCAGTACTTC. This chain connects TRBV4-1 to TRBJ2-7, with D possibly being TRBD1 (6 bases). The CDR3 has 14 amino acids. Germline V gives CDR1 MGHRA, CDR2 YSYEKL. V dropped 4 bases and J dropped 7 bases, with 17 bases sitting between them.

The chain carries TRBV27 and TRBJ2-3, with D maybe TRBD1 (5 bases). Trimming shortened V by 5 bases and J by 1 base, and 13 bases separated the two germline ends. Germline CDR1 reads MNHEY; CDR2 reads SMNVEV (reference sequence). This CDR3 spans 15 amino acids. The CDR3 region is CASSPRDSGTDTQYF. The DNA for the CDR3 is TGTGCCAGCAGTCCGCGAGACAGTGGCACAGATACGCAGTATTTT.

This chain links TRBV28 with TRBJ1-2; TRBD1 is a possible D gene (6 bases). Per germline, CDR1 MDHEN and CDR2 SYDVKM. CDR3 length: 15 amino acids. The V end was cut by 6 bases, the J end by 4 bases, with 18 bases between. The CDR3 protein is CASRPGQPAIYGYTF. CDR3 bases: TGTGCCAGCAGGCCCGGACAGCCAGCTATCTATGGCTACACCTTC.

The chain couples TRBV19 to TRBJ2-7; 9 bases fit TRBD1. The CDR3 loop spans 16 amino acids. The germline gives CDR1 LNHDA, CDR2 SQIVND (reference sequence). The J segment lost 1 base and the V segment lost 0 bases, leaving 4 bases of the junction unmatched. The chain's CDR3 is CASSIDRDRASYEQYF. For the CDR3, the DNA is TGTGCCAGTAGTATAGACCGGGACAGGGCTTCCTACGAGCAGTACTTC. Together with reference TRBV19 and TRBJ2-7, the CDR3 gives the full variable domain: DGGITQSPKYLFRKEGQNVTLSCEQNLNHDAMYWYRQDPGQGLRLIYYSQIVNDFQKGDIAEGYSVSREKKESFPLTVTSAQKNPTAFYLCASSIDRDRASYEQYFGPGTRLTVT.

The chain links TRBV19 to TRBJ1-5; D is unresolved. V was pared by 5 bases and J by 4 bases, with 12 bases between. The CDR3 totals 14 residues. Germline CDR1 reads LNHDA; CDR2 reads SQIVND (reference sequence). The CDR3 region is CASSFDPRNQPQHF. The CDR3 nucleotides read TGTGCCAGTAGTTTTGACCCGAGGAATCAGCCCCAGCATTTT.

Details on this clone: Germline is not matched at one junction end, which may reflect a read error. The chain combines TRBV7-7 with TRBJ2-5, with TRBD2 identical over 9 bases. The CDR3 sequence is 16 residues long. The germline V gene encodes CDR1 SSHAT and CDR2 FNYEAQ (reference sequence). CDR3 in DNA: TGTGCTAGCAGCTTATACTGGCGGGAGGGCCGAGAGACCCAGTACTTC. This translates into CASSLYWREGRETQYF.

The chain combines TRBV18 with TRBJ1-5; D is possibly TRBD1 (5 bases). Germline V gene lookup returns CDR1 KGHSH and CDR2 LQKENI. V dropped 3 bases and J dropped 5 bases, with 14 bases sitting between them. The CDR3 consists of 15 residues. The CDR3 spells CASSPVQGAHQPQHF. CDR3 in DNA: TGTGCCAGCTCACCGGTGCAGGGTGCGCATCAGCCCCAGCATTTT.

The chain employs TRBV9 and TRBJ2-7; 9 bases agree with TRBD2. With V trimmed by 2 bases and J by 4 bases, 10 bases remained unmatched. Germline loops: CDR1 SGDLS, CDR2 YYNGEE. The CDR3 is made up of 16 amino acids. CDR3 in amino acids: CASSVGGAGGSYEQYF. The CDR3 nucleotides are TGTGCCAGCAGCGTCGGAGGAGCGGGAGGCTCATACGAGCAGTACTTC.

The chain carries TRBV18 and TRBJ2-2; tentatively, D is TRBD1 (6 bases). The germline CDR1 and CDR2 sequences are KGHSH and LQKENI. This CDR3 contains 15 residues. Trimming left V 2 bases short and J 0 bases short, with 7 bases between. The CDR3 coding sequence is TGTGCCAGCTCACCAAGACAGGCGAACACCGGGGAGCTGTTTTTT. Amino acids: CASSPRQANTGELFF.

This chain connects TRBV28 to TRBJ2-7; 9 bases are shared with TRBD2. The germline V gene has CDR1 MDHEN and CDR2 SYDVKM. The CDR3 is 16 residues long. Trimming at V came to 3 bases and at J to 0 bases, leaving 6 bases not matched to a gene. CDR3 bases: TGTGCCAGCAGTTTGCCCCTAGCGGGGAGCTCCTACGAGCAGTACTTC. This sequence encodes CASSLPLAGSSYEQYF.

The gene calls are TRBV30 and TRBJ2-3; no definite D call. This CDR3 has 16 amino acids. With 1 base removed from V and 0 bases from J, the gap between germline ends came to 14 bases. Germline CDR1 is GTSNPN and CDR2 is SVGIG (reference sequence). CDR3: CAWSELGIGSTDTQYF. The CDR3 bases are TGTGCCTGGAGTGAATTGGGTATCGGGAGCACAGATACGCAGTATTTT.

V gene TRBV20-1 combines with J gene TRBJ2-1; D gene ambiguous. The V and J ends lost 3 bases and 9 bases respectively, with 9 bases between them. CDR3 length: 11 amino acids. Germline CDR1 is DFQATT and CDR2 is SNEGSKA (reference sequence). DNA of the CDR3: TGCAGTGCTAGTAACTACGGTGAGCAGTTCTTC. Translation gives CSASNYGEQFF.

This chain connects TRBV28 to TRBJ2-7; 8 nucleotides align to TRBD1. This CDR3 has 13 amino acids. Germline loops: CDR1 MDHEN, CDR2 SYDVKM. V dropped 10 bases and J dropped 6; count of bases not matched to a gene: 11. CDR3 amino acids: CAINIPGGFEQYF. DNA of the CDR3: TGTGCCATCAATATACCAGGGGGCTTCGAGCAGTACTTC.

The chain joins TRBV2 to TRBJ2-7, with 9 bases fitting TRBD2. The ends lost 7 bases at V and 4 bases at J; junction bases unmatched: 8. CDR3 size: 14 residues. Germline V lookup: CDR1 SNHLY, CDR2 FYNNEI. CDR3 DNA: TGTGCCAGCACACGACTAGCGGTTGGGTACGAGCAGTACTTC. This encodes CASTRLAVGYEQYF.

The chain's CDR3 is CANKQKGQENEKLFF. DNA for the CDR3: TGTGCCAACAAACAAAAGGGACAGGAGAATGAAAAACTGTTTTTT. The V call is TRBV6-4, the J call TRBJ1-4; 8 nucleotides match TRBD1. CDR3 length: 15 amino acids. V dropped 10 bases and J dropped 5; count of bases not matched to a gene: 12. CDR1 and CDR2 (germline): MRHNA, SNTAGT.

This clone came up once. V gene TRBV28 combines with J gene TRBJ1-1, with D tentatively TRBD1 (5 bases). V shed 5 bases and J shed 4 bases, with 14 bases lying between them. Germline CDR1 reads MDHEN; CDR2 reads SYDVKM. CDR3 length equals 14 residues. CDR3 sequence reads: CASSPRGVVTEAFF. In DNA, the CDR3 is TGTGCCAGCAGTCCCCGGGGGGTAGTCACTGAAGCTTTCTTT.

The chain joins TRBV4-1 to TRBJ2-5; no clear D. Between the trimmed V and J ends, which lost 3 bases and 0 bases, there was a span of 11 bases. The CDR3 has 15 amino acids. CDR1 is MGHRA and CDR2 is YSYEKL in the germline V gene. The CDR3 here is CASSQGTQYQETQYF. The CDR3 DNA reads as TGCGCCAGCAGCCAGGGCACCCAGTACCAAGAGACCCAGTACTTC.

The CDR3 DNA sequence: TGTGCCGGAACGACAGGCCCTGGGGGCTACGAGCAGTACTTC. Its translation: CAGTTGPGGYEQYF. The V gene is TRBV6-1, the J gene TRBJ2-7, with D possibly matching TRBD1 (6 bases). V lost 11 bases to trimming and J lost 3 bases, with 20 bases between them. Germline CDR1 and CDR2: MNHNS and SASEGT. The CDR3 extends over 14 amino acids.

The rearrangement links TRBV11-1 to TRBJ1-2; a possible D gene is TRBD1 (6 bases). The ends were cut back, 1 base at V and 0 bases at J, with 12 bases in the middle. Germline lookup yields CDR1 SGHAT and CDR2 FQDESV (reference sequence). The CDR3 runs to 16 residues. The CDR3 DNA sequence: TGTGCCAGCAGCTTAGGGGCCGGACAGACTAACTATGGCTACACCTTC. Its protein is CASSLGAGQTNYGYTF.